The 17 T cell receptor beta chains presented below share a single source sample, sequenced in a study of cytomegalovirus exposure and HLA in healthy donors. The PCR made use of 60 Vbeta and 13 Jbeta primers. Data came from immunoSEQ multiplex PCR; TCRdb stores just in-frame clones and leaves some out. The sample contains around 64,000 clones, 86% of which appear only once. Sequencing was performed on PBMCs. The source is a woman aged 25 to 39 in good health and CMV-seronegative.

V gene TRBV5-6 combines with J gene TRBJ2-1; 10 bases fit TRBD2. CDR1 is SGHDT, CDR2 YYEEEE, per germline. The CDR3 extends over 15 amino acids. Unmatched junction bases numbered 6, after V lost 1 base and J lost 8 bases. The CDR3, as DNA: TGTGCCAGCAGCTTGCCCGGGACTAGCGACCATGAGCAGTTCTTC. Encoded protein: CASSLPGTSDHEQFF.

This rearrangement joins TRBV15 to TRBJ2-5; the match to TRBD1 covers 7 bases. This CDR3 has 14 residues. Germline CDR1 is LNHNV and CDR2 is YYDKDF (reference sequence). The V and J ends lost 1 base and 3 bases, in that order; junction bases with no gene match: 2. CDR3 region: CATSRATGEETQYF. CDR3 nucleotide sequence: TGTGCCACCAGCAGAGCAACAGGGGAAGAGACCCAGTACTTC.

The gene calls are TRBV5-1 and TRBJ2-5; perhaps TRBD1 as D (6 bases). This CDR3 region has 14 residues. Trimming cost V 5 bases and J 4 bases, with 15 bases left between them. Per germline, CDR1 SGHRS and CDR2 YFSETQ. Written as DNA, the CDR3 is TGCGCCAGCAGGGGGGCTTCCACGTCAGAGACCCAGTACTTC. Its translation: CASRGASTSETQYF.

This clone turned up a few times. The CDR3 sequence: CASSFLGGLWSYNEQFF. CDR3 nucleotides: TGCGCCAGCAGCTTTTTAGGGGGCCTTTGGTCCTACAATGAGCAGTTCTTC. This rearrangement joins TRBV5-1 to TRBJ2-1; 7 nucleotides agree with TRBD1. V lost 2 bases to trimming and J lost 1 base; unmatched junction nucleotides: 9. Germline lookup yields CDR1 SGHRS and CDR2 YFSETQ. The CDR3 contains 17 residues.

The CDR3 DNA is TGTGCCAGCAGCCCGCGATGGGAGAACAATGAGCAGTTCTTC. Translating gives CASSPRWENNEQFF. The chain recombines TRBV9 with TRBJ2-1, with D perhaps TRBD2 (5 bases). V lost 4 bases and J 5 bases, leaving 13 bases between the germline ends. CDR3 size: 14 residues. Looked up from germline, CDR1 is SGDLS and CDR2 is YYNGEE.

This rearrangement joins TRBV7-9 to TRBJ2-3; TRBD2 matches 9 bases. Germline V gene lookup returns CDR1 SEHNR and CDR2 FQNEAQ (reference sequence). The CDR3 is 15 amino acids. The trim removed 2 bases at V and 5 bases at J, leaving 5 bases unmatched. CDR3: CASSLWREGGDTQYF. The DNA of the CDR3 is TGTGCCAGCAGCTTATGGCGGGAGGGGGGAGATACGCAGTATTTT.

The CDR3 nucleotides read TGTGCCAGCAGTGCTAGCGGGAGGGCCGTCGATACGCAGTATTTT. It codes for CASSASGRAVDTQYF. The chain couples TRBV6-5 to TRBJ2-3; 12 nucleotides agree with TRBD2. The germline V gene has CDR1 MNHEY and CDR2 SVGAGI. The CDR3 contains 15 residues. The junction had 6 bases not matched to a gene; V was cut back by 5 bases and J by 6 bases.

The rearrangement joins TRBV5-1 to TRBJ2-1; D may be TRBD2 (6 bases). Looked up from germline, CDR1 is SGHRS and CDR2 is YFSETQ. V was cut by 2 bases and J by 3 bases, with 9 bases left in between. The CDR3 length is 14 residues. The CDR3 protein is CASSFLSGYNEQFF. Here the CDR3 DNA reads TGCGCCAGCAGCTTTCTTAGCGGCTACAATGAGCAGTTCTTC.

This chain's CDR3 is CASSLSADSNNYGYTF. CDR3 coding DNA: TGCGCCAGCAGCTTGTCGGCAGACTCAAATAACTATGGCTACACCTTC. The chain has TRBV5-1 and TRBJ1-2; D is uncertain. This CDR3 has 16 residues. Germline values: CDR1 SGHRS, CDR2 YFSETQ. V lost 1 base and J 1 base, leaving 14 bases between the germline ends.

This chain connects TRBV12-5 to TRBJ1-4, with TRBD1 as a possible D gene (6 bases). The CDR3 contains 15 residues. Germline V gives CDR1 LGHNT, CDR2 FRNRAP. V was pared by 4 bases and J by 7 bases, with 16 bases between. CDR3 loop: CASGSSTGRSEKLFF. The CDR3 nucleotides are TGTGCTAGTGGTTCATCGACAGGCCGCTCTGAAAAACTGTTTTTT.

The rearrangement uses TRBV6-6 and TRBJ1-5; 9 bases fit TRBD1. V lost 5 bases and J lost 6; bases outside the gene matches: 2. This CDR3 region has 13 residues. Germline V gene lookup returns CDR1 MNHNY and CDR2 SVGAGI (reference sequence). CDR3 coding DNA: TGTGCCAGCAGTACAGGGGGCTCTCAGCCCCAGCATTTT. The encoded protein is CASSTGGSQPQHF.

The chain uses TRBV23-1 and TRBJ2-7, with D possibly being TRBD1 (5 bases). TRBV23-1 is noted as an ORF with a role that remains uncertain. CDR3 length: 13 residues. V lost 9 bases and J lost 3, with 15 bases in between. CDR3 loop: CARDTLKGYEQYF. The DNA for the CDR3 is TGCGCCAGGGACACCCTAAAGGGCTACGAGCAGTACTTC.

The chain has TRBV27 and TRBJ2-1; 7 bases match TRBD2. Germline values: CDR1 MNHEY, CDR2 SMNVEV (reference sequence). Trimming cost V 0 bases and J 5 bases; bases outside gene matches: 10. This CDR3 has 17 amino acids. The chain's CDR3 is CASSLSTGLSRNNEQFF. The CDR3 DNA reads TGTGCCAGCAGTTTATCGACGGGACTATCACGAAACAATGAGCAGTTCTTC.

The rearrangement joins TRBV11-3 to TRBJ2-5; 14 bases line up with TRBD2. Germline loops: CDR1 SGHNT, CDR2 YENEEA. With 4 bases clipped from V and 2 bases from J, the junction kept 9 bases outside the gene matches. This CDR3 is built from 18 residues. The CDR3 here is CASSSAGTSGSMQETQYF. DNA of the CDR3: TGTGCCAGCAGCTCCGCCGGGACTAGCGGGAGTATGCAAGAGACCCAGTACTTC.

The rearrangement uses TRBV7-8 and TRBJ2-1; tentatively, D is TRBD2 (6 bases). CDR1 is SGHVS, CDR2 FQNEAQ, per germline. Trimming cost V 5 bases and J 6 bases, with 23 bases left between them. CDR3 length: 17 amino acids. The CDR3, as DNA: TGTGCCAGCAGCCCTAGGGAGGCTCCCAATAAACTCAATGAGCAGTTCTTC. Residues: CASSPREAPNKLNEQFF.

This clone is termed large (0.1 to 1%). The sample has other DNA sequences that encode this CDR3 too. The genes are TRBV28 and TRBJ1-5, with D possibly being TRBD1 (5 bases). This CDR3 comprises 15 residues. In germline, CDR1 is MDHEN, CDR2 SYDVKM. Trimming shortened V by 5 bases and J by 3 bases, and 14 bases separated the two germline ends. This CDR3 is CASSLLGADNQPQHF. CDR3 nucleotides: TGTGCCAGCAGTCTTCTAGGGGCAGACAATCAGCCCCAGCATTTT.

The chain carries TRBV5-1 and TRBJ2-7, with 8 bases that match TRBD1. This CDR3 is built from 14 residues. Trimming took 3 bases from V and 4 from J; bases not matched to a gene: 6. Germline loops: CDR1 SGHRS, CDR2 YFSETQ. CDR3 sequence reads: CASSYGQGRYEQYF. The DNA of the CDR3 is TGCGCCAGCAGCTACGGACAGGGCCGGTACGAGCAGTACTTC.